Shown below are 31 T cell receptor beta chains from a single sample sequenced in a study of blood T cell repertoires in COVID-19 (TCRdb year 2020). Receptor amplification or capture employed the immunoSEQ multiplex PCR assay. TCRdb re-hosts the immuneACCESS table, in-frame sequences only. Its copies lack some clones; in the studies checked, an unresolved V gene accounts for under half of them, and the cause for the rest is not known. Here the sample has 100,000 or so clones; about 85% occur a single time. The top ten clonotypes cover about 1.7% of the sample. Sequencing used peripheral blood. These TCRs come from a woman in her 70s with active or convalescent COVID-19.

The chain uses TRBV2 and TRBJ2-1; 7 bases are shared with TRBD2. This CDR3 comprises 14 residues. The V and J ends lost 2 bases and 5 bases, in that order; junction bases with no gene match: 3. Germline loops: CDR1 SNHLY, CDR2 FYNNEI. As DNA, the CDR3 is TGTGCCAGCAGTGAAACGGGGGGAAACAATGAGCAGTTCTTC. The encoded protein is CASSETGGNNEQFF.

As concerns this clone: Additional DNA sequences in this sample encode the identical CDR3. This chain connects TRBV28 to TRBJ1-5; possibly TRBD1 for D (5 bases). Trimming removed 2 bases from V and 5 bases from J, with 10 bases in between. There are 14 residues in the CDR3. CDR1 is MDHEN, CDR2 SYDVKM, per germline. The CDR3 sequence is CASSLGQGDQPQHF. In DNA, the CDR3 is TGTGCCAGCAGTTTAGGTCAAGGGGATCAGCCCCAGCATTTT.

This clone occurred a few times. V and J are TRBV7-9 and TRBJ1-5; no reliable D call. Germline loops: CDR1 SEHNR, CDR2 FQNEAQ (reference sequence). Trimming removed 6 bases from V and 5 bases from J, with 29 bases in between. The CDR3 extends over 19 amino acids. The CDR3 DNA reads as TGTGCCAGCAGATTATTACCCCAACCTCGGGGTGGCGTTTATCAGCCCCAGCATTTT. The encoded protein is CASRLLPQPRGGVYQPQHF.

The DNA for the CDR3 is TGTGCCAGCAGCTTGGGCAGGTCCGAAGAGGGCTACACCTTC. Amino acid sequence: CASSLGRSEEGYTF. This rearrangement joins TRBV5-4 to TRBJ1-2; the D is unclear. Germline V CDR1 and CDR2: SGHNT, YYREEE (reference sequence). The V end was cut by 0 bases, the J end by 8 bases, with 14 bases between. The CDR3 covers 14 residues.

As to this clone: This same CDR3 is encoded by further DNA sequences in the sample. This sequence joins TRBV7-9 and TRBJ2-1, with 10 bases that match TRBD2. The trim removed 8 bases at V and 6 bases at J, leaving 4 bases unmatched. The CDR3 sequence is 13 residues long. The germline V gene has CDR1 SEHNR and CDR2 FQNEAQ (reference sequence). The CDR3 is CASQGLAVNEQFF. The CDR3 bases are TGTGCCAGCCAAGGACTAGCGGTCAATGAGCAGTTCTTC.

The rearrangement joins TRBV6-5 to TRBJ1-6; D perhaps matches TRBD1 (6 bases). Germline V gene sequence: CDR1 MNHEY, CDR2 SVGAGI. The V and J ends lost 8 bases and 3 bases respectively, with 11 bases between them. The CDR3 covers 14 residues. The CDR3 DNA reads TGTGCCAGCCGAAGGGGGAACTATAATTCACCCCTCCACTTT. Amino acid sequence: CASRRGNYNSPLHF.

J is TRBJ1-4 and V is TRBV30; D is undetermined. V lost 3 bases to trimming and J lost 7 bases, with 15 bases between them. CDR3 length: 14 residues. Germline-derived CDR1 and CDR2 are GTSNPN and SVGIG (reference sequence). CDR3 residues: CAWSPLVVSEKLFF. The CDR3 nucleotides read TGTGCCTGGAGCCCTCTGGTTGTGAGTGAAAAACTGTTTTTT.

This clone was observed a handful of times. This chain links TRBV6-5 with TRBJ1-1, with a weak D call TRBD1 (6 bases). The CDR3 covers 14 residues. The germline gives CDR1 MNHEY, CDR2 SVGAGI. V was pared by 4 bases and J by 5 bases, with 14 bases between. The CDR3 nucleotides are TGTGCCAGCAGTTTGATCAGGGGAGCAACTGAAGCTTTCTTT. This encodes CASSLIRGATEAFF.

The chain joins TRBV4-1 to TRBJ1-1, with 7 bases that match TRBD1. The CDR3 runs 14 residues. The germline gives CDR1 MGHRA, CDR2 YSYEKL. The trim removed 4 bases at V and 0 bases at J, leaving 2 bases unmatched. CDR3 nucleotide sequence: TGCGCCAGCAGCCGACAGGGCGTGAACACTGAAGCTTTCTTT. This gives the protein CASSRQGVNTEAFF.

V gene TRBV4-2 combines with J gene TRBJ2-1; D perhaps matches TRBD2 (5 bases). The CDR3 totals 15 residues. V lost 0 bases to trimming and J lost 2 bases, with 8 bases between them. Germline values: CDR1 LGHNA, CDR2 YNFKEQ. CDR3 sequence reads: CASSQERGTYNEQFF. CDR3 nucleotide sequence: TGTGCCAGCAGCCAAGAACGGGGAACCTACAATGAGCAGTTCTTC.

The chain has TRBV19 and TRBJ2-1; D not resolved. CDR3 length: 10 amino acids. Trimming removed 8 bases at V and 8 bases at J, with 7 bases between. Germline assignment: CDR1 LNHDA and CDR2 SQIVND (reference sequence). CDR3 nucleotides: TGTGCCAGTGGCCCATATGAGCAGTTCTTC. This codes for CASGPYEQFF.

V gene TRBV5-1 combines with J gene TRBJ2-7, with a possible D match to TRBD1 (6 bases). The CDR3 sequence is 14 residues long. Trimming shortened V by 4 bases and J by 3 bases, and 14 bases separated the two germline ends. CDR1 is SGHRS and CDR2 is YFSETQ in the germline V gene. The CDR3, as DNA: TGCGCCAGCAGCGCGACAGGTCTTGTCTACGAGCAGTACTTC. This codes for CASSATGLVYEQYF.

A note on this clone: The junction departs from germline at one end; a sequencing error may be responsible. V usage is TRBV2 and J usage is TRBJ1-2; possible D gene TRBD1, 5 bases. The CDR3 totals 15 residues. Germline assignment: CDR1 SNHLY and CDR2 FYNNEI. DNA of the CDR3: TGTGCCAGCAGAGAAGGGAGGGGAGGAAGCTATGGCTACACCTTC. It specifies CASREGRGGSYGYTF.

The chain uses TRBV4-2 and TRBJ1-2; D is unresolved. The CDR3 totals 14 residues. V was cut by 0 bases and J by 3 bases, with 8 bases left in between. CDR1 and CDR2 (germline): LGHNA, YNFKEQ. In nucleotides, the CDR3 is TGTGCCAGCAGCCAAGATCCCCAGGACTATGGCTACACCTTC. This codes for CASSQDPQDYGYTF.

This chain links TRBV2 with TRBJ1-5; 7 bases align to TRBD1. The CDR3 is made up of 15 amino acids. CDR1 and CDR2 (germline): SNHLY, FYNNEI. V trimming: 2 bases; J trimming: 10 bases; junction bases outside the gene matches: 11. The CDR3 DNA reads as TGTGCCAGCAGTGAAATTGACAGGGTAAAGGGACCCCAGCATTTT. It yields the protein CASSEIDRVKGPQHF.

A few counts support this clone. The chain carries TRBV6-1 and TRBJ1-2; the D gene is possibly TRBD1 (5 bases). The CDR3 totals 14 residues. Per germline, CDR1 MNHNS and CDR2 SASEGT. V lost 1 base and J lost 5, with 11 bases in between. CDR3 in amino acids: CASSEGQGWYGYTF. As DNA, the CDR3 is TGTGCCAGCAGTGAAGGGCAGGGTTGGTATGGCTACACCTTC.

In its sample, this clone was seen once. V gene TRBV30 combines with J gene TRBJ1-5; 9 positions match TRBD1. Trimming took 1 base from V and 5 from J; bases not matched to a gene: 3. Germline loops: CDR1 GTSNPN, CDR2 SVGIG (reference sequence). CDR3 size: 14 residues. The CDR3 loop reads CAWSATGGHQPQHF. For the CDR3, the DNA is TGTGCCTGGAGTGCGACAGGGGGACATCAGCCCCAGCATTTT. The full variable domain, in which reference TRBV30 and TRBJ1-5 provide the parts outside the CDR3, is SQTIHQWPATLVQPVGSPLSLECTVEGTSNPNLYWYRQAAGRGLQLLFYSVGIGQISSEVPQNLSASRPQDRQFILSSKKLLLSDSGFYLCAWSATGGHQPQHFGDGTRLSIL.

This clone is a singleton in its sample. The chain joins TRBV7-2 to TRBJ1-6, with D perhaps matching TRBD1 (6 bases). Germline CDR1 SGHTA, CDR2 FQGNSA. With 5 bases removed from V and 5 bases from J, the gap between germline ends came to 10 bases. This CDR3 contains 14 residues. This CDR3 reads CASSPRDNNSPLHF. The DNA of the CDR3 is TGTGCCAGCAGCCCCCGGGACAATAATTCACCCCTCCACTTT.

This clone was observed a single time. The J gene is TRBJ2-1, the V gene TRBV6-5; the D gene is possibly TRBD1 (5 bases). The germline V gene encodes CDR1 MNHEY and CDR2 SVGAGI. V shed 3 bases and J shed 5 bases, with 14 bases lying between them. This CDR3 region has 15 residues. DNA for the CDR3: TGTGCCAGCAGTTATTACCAGGGTGGCAACAATGAGCAGTTCTTC. It specifies CASSYYQGGNNEQFF.

This clone was seen once. The chain combines TRBV14 with TRBJ2-3; 7 bases are shared with TRBD1. The CDR3 is made up of 15 amino acids. V dropped 5 bases and J dropped 2; count of bases not matched to a gene: 7. Looked up from germline, CDR1 is SGHDN and CDR2 is FVKESK. The CDR3 protein is CASSTRTGHTDTQYF. For the CDR3, the DNA is TGTGCCAGCAGCACCCGGACAGGACACACAGATACGCAGTATTTT.

The chain links TRBV23-1 to TRBJ1-5, with TRBD1 as a possible D gene (6 bases). Being an ORF, TRBV23-1 has a function that is uncertain. The CDR3 runs 16 residues. Trimming took 4 bases from V and 0 from J, leaving 13 bases between them. The CDR3 DNA reads as TGCGCCAGCAGTCGGGGACATCCTTATAGCAATCAGCCCCAGCATTTT. It translates to CASSRGHPYSNQPQHF.

The rearrangement uses TRBV5-5 and TRBJ1-1; 11 positions match TRBD1. CDR3 length equals 15 residues. Looked up from germline, CDR1 is SGHKS and CDR2 is YYEKEE (reference sequence). V was clipped by 4 bases and J by 7 bases; unmatched bases: 9. The CDR3 DNA reads TGTGCCAGCAGCGGAGAGGGACAGGGGGGTGGTGAAGCTTTCTTT. Amino acids: CASSGEGQGGGEAFF.

The V call is TRBV7-2, the J call TRBJ2-4; TRBD2 might be the D (5 bases). Trimming removed 5 bases at V and 7 bases at J, with 15 bases between. From germline, CDR1 is SGHTA and CDR2 FQGNSA. The CDR3 runs to 14 residues. This CDR3 is CASSPIGGSNIQYF. Written as DNA, the CDR3 is TGTGCCAGCAGCCCTATCGGTGGGAGCAACATTCAGTACTTC.

V gene TRBV7-2 combines with J gene TRBJ2-5; D possibly corresponds to TRBD1 (6 bases). CDR3 length equals 14 residues. V was shortened by 1 base and J by 7 bases, with 13 bases between the two germline ends. The V gene's germline CDR1 is SGHTA and CDR2 FQGNSA. The CDR3 sequence: CASSLVVEGGTQYF. CDR3 nucleotide sequence: TGTGCCAGCAGCTTAGTAGTGGAAGGGGGGACCCAGTACTTC.

V usage is TRBV3-1 (or the pseudogene TRBV3-2) and J usage is TRBJ1-3; 10 nucleotides match TRBD1. CDR3 length equals 15 residues. The germline gives CDR1 LGHDT, CDR2 YNNKEL (reference sequence). V gave up 4 bases and J gave up 8 bases; unmatched junction bases: 8. The CDR3 region has the DNA TGTGCCAGCAGCCTGTTTGGGACAGGGGCCGACACCATATATTTT. Its protein is CASSLFGTGADTIYF.

This clone was seen a single time. This chain connects TRBV5-1 to TRBJ1-1; TRBD1 is a possible D gene (5 bases). V gave up 0 bases and J gave up 6 bases, with 9 bases separating them. Per germline, CDR1 SGHRS and CDR2 YFSETQ. The CDR3 runs 13 residues. The CDR3 nucleotides are TGCGCCAGCAGCTTGGGGGGCAGTTCTGAAGCTTTCTTT. Translated, it gives CASSLGGSSEAFF.

CDR3: CASSSGTLQFWYGYTF. The CDR3 DNA sequence: TGTGCCAGCAGCTCGGGAACATTACAGTTCTGGTATGGCTACACCTTC. This chain connects TRBV5-5 to TRBJ1-2, with D hard to call. The CDR3 extends over 16 amino acids. Germline CDR1 is SGHKS and CDR2 is YYEKEE (reference sequence). The V and J ends lost 3 bases and 5 bases respectively, with 20 bases between them.

The genes are TRBV7-2 and TRBJ1-2; 9 bases fit TRBD1. V gave up 5 bases and J gave up 4 bases; unmatched junction bases: 8. The CDR3 runs to 15 residues. Germline CDR1 reads SGHTA; CDR2 reads FQGNSA. The CDR3 DNA is TGTGCCAGCAGCACCCGGGTGGGACAGGGCTATGGCTACACCTTC. Translated, it gives CASSTRVGQGYGYTF.

In DNA form, the CDR3 reads TGTGCCAGCAGCAGGCGGGCTTCATTGGACACTGAAGCTTTCTTT. Amino acid sequence: CASSRRASLDTEAFF. The gene calls are TRBV28 and TRBJ1-1; D uncertain. Germline V lookup: CDR1 MDHEN, CDR2 SYDVKM. The CDR3 has 15 amino acids. Trimming removed 6 bases at V and 3 bases at J, with 17 bases between.

The sample holds a few counts of this clone. This rearrangement joins TRBV5-4 to TRBJ1-2; the D is unclear. The CDR3 loop spans 13 amino acids. The germline V gene has CDR1 SGHNT and CDR2 YYREEE (reference sequence). The V end lost 4 bases, the J end lost 5 bases, and 12 bases lay between the germline ends. CDR3 DNA sequence: TGTGCCAGCAGCGTAGACGGAGGTTATGGCTACACCTTC. As protein: CASSVDGGYGYTF. Filled out from reference TRBV5-4 and TRBJ1-2, the complete variable domain reads ETGVTQSPTHLIKTRGQQVTLRCSSQSGHNTVSWYQQALGQGPQFIFQYYREEENGRGNFPPRFSGLQFPNYSSELNVNALELDDSALYLCASSVDGGYGYTFGSGTRLTVV.

The chain uses TRBV27 and TRBJ2-5; D not resolved. The CDR3 contains 13 residues. V lost 5 bases to trimming and J lost 9 bases, with 16 bases between them. The V gene's germline CDR1 is MNHEY and CDR2 SMNVEV (reference sequence). The CDR3 DNA reads TGTGCCAGCAGTACAAGACCCGGCGAGGCCCAGTACTTC. It yields the protein CASSTRPGEAQYF.